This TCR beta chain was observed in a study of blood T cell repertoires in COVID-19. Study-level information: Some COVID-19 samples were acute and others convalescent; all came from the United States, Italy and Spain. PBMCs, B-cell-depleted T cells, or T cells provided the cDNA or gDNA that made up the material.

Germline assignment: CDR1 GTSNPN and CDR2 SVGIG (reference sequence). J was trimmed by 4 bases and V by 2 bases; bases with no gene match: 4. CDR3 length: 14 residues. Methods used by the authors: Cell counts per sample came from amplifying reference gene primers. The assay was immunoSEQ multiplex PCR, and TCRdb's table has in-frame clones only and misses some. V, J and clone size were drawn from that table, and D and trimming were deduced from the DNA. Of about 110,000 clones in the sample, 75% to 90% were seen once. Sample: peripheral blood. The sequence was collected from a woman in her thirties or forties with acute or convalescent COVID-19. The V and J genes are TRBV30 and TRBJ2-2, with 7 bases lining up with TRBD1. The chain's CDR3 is CAWSRDSSTGELFF. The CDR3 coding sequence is TGTGCCTGGAGTCGGGACAGCTCCACCGGGGAGCTGTTTTTT.